This T cell receptor beta chain was captured by sequencing in a study of blood T cell repertoires in COVID-19. About the research overall: Samples taken during acute and convalescent COVID-19 were collected in the United States, Italy and Spain.

This clone was recorded a few times. Libraries were prepared by immunoSEQ multiplex PCR; TCRdb keeps only in-frame clonotypes and omits some of them. The data hold approximately 80,000 clones, with 85% to 90% observed a single time. This CDR3 region has 16 residues. Germline CDR1 reads LNHDA; CDR2 reads SQIVND (reference sequence). V trimming: 0 bases; J trimming: 7 bases; junction bases outside the gene matches: 6. Sequenced sample: peripheral blood. V is TRBV19 and J is TRBJ2-2; 9 nucleotides align to TRBD2. This receptor was identified in a man in his forties with acute or convalescent COVID-19. CDR3 region: CASSIESGRTNGELFF. The CDR3 region has the DNA TGTGCCAGTAGTATAGAAAGCGGGAGGACAAACGGGGAGCTGTTTTTT.